A single T cell receptor beta chain is shown here with its context. As handled by the study authors: Reference gene primer amplification gave estimated nucleated cell counts. Clones were sequenced by immunoSEQ multiplex PCR, and TCRdb holds only the in-frame ones, with some missing. V, J and clone size derive from that table, while D and trimming were established from the DNA sequence. The sample shows about 440,000 clones, around 89% of them seen only once. The CDR3 sequence is 14 residues long. In germline, CDR1 is SGHAT, CDR2 FQNNGV. V was trimmed by 5 bases and J by 4 bases, leaving 15 bases between them. The data derive from a study of blood T cell repertoires in COVID-19. Study as a whole: COVID-19 samples, acute and convalescent, were from the United States, Italy and Spain. PBMCs, B-cell-depleted T cells, or T cells provided the cDNA or gDNA that made up the material.

The receptor was derived from a woman aged 25 to 39 with acute or convalescent COVID-19. Source material: peripheral blood. The chain carries TRBV11-2 and TRBJ2-7; D gene unclear. Written as DNA, the CDR3 is TGTGCCAGCAGCCAAGCGTACTCACGTTACGAGCAGTACTTC. It encodes CASSQAYSRYEQYF.